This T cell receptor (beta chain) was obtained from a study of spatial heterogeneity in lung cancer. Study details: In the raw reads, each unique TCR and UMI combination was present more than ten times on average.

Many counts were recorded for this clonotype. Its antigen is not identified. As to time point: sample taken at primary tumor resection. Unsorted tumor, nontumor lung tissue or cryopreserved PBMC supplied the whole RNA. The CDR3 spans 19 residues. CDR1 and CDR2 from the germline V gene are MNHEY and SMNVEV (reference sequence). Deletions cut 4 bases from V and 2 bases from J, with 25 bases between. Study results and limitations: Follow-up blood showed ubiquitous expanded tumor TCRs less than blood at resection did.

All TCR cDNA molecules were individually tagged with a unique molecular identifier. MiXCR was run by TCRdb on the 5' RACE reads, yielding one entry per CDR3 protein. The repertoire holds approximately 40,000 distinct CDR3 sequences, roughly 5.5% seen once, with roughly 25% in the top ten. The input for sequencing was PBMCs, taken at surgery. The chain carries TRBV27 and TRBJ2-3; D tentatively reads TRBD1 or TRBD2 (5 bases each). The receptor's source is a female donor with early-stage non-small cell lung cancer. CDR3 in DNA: TGTGCCAGCAGTTGGGGACCAACTTACGCAAACCCCCTCACAGATACGCAGTATTTT. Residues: CASSWGPTYANPLTDTQYF.